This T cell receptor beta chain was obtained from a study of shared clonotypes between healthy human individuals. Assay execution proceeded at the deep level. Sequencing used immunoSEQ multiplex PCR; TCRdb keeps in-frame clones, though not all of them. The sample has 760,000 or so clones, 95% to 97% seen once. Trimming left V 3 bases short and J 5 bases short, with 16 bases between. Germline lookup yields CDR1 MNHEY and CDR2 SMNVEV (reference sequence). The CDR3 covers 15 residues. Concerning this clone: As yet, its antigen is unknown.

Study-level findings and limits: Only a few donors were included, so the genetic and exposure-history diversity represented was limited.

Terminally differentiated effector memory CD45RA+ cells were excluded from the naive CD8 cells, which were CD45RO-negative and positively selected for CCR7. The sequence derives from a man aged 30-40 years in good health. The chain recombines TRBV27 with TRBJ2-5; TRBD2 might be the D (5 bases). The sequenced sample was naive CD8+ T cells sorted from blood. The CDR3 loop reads CASSFFGSRRETQYF. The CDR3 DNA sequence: TGTGCCAGCAGTTTTTTTGGGAGTCGTAGGGAGACCCAGTACTTC.